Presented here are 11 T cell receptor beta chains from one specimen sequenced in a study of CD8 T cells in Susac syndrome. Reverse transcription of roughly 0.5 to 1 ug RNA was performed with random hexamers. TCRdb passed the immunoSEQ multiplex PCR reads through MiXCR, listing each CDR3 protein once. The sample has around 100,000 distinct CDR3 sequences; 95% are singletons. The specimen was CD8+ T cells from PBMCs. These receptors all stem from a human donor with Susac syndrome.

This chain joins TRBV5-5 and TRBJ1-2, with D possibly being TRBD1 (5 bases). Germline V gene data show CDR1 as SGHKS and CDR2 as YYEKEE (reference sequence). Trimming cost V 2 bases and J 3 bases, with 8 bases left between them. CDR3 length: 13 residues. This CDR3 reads CASSLGHDYGYTF. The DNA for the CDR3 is TGTGCCAGCAGCTTAGGACACGACTATGGCTACACCTTC.

The CDR3 is CSVEDSGTYNEQFF. CDR3 coding DNA: TGCAGCGTTGAGGATAGCGGGACCTACAATGAGCAGTTCTTC. V is TRBV29-1 and J is TRBJ2-1; the match to TRBD2 covers 8 bases. Per the germline V gene, CDR1 is SQVTM and CDR2 is ANQGSEA. V trimming: 3 bases; J trimming: 2 bases; junction bases outside the gene matches: 3. CDR3 length equals 14 residues.

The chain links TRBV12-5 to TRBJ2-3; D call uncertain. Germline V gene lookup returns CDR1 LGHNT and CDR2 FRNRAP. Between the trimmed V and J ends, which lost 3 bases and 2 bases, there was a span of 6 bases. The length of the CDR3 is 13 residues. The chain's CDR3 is CASGFGITDTQYF. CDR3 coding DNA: TGTGCTAGTGGTTTTGGTATCACAGATACGCAGTATTTT.

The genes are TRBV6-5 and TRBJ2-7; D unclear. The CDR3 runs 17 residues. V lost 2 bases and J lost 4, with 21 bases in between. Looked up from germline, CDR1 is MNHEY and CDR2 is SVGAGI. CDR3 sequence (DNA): TGTGCCAGCAGTTACCTTGGATACGCGACGGTGGGGTACGAGCAGTACTTC. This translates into CASSYLGYATVGYEQYF.

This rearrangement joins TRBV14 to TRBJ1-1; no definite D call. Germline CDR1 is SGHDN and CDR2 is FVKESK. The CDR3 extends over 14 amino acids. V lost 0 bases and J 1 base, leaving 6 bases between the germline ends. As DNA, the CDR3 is TGTGCCAGCAGCCAAGAATTTCCGAACACTGAAGCTTTCTTT. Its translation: CASSQEFPNTEAFF.

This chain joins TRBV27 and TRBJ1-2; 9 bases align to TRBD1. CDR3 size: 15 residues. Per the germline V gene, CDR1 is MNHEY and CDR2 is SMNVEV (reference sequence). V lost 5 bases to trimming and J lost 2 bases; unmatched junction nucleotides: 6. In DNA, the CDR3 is TGTGCCAGCAGTCCACAGGGGGCGGGGAACTATGGCTACACCTTC. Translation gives CASSPQGAGNYGYTF.

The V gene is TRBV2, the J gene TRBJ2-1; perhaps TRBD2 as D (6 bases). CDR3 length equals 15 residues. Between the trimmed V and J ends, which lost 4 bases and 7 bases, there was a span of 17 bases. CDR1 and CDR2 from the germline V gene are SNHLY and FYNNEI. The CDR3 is CASSVETSMTNEQFF. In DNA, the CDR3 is TGTGCCAGCAGTGTGGAGACTAGTATGACGAATGAGCAGTTCTTC.

Written as DNA, the CDR3 is TGTGCCAGCAGCCAAGGAGGGGGGGTTGAAAAACTGTTTTTT. It specifies CASSQGGGVEKLFF. The gene calls are TRBV3-1 and TRBJ1-4; perhaps TRBD1 as D (6 bases). Germline CDR1 and CDR2: LGHDT and YNNKEL (reference sequence). The CDR3 spans 14 residues. V dropped 1 base and J dropped 7 bases, with 10 bases sitting between them.

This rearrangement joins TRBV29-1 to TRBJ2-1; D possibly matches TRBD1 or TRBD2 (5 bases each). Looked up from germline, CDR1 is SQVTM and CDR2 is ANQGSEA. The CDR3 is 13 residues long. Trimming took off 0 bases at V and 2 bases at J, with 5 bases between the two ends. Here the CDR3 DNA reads TGCAGCGTTGAAGAGGGACCCTACAATGAGCAGTTCTTC. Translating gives CSVEEGPYNEQFF.

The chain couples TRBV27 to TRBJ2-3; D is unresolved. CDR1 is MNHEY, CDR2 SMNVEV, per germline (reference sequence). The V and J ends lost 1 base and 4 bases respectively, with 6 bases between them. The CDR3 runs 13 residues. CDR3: CASSLLEADTQYF. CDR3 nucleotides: TGTGCCAGCAGTTTATTAGAGGCAGATACGCAGTATTTT.

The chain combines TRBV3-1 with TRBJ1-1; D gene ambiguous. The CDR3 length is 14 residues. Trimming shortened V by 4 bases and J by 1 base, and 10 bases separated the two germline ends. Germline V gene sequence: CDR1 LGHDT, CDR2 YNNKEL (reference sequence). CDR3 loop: CASSRIQSNTEAFF. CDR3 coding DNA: TGTGCCAGCAGCCGGATACAGTCGAACACTGAAGCTTTCTTT.